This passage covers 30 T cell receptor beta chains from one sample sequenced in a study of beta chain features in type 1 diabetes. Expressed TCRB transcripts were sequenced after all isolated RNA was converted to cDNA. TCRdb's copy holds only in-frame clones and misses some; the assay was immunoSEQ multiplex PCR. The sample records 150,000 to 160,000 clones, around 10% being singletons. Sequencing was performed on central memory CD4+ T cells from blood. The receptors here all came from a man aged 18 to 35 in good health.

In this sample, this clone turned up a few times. The CDR3 DNA is TGTGCCAGCAGTGCGGGACTGAAGGTGCCCCTCCACTTT. This codes for CASSAGLKVPLHF. The V call is TRBV6-1, the J call TRBJ1-6; D might be TRBD1 (5 bases). Trimming removed 4 bases at V and 13 bases at J, with 14 bases between. Germline V lookup: CDR1 MNHNS, CDR2 SASEGT. This CDR3 has 13 amino acids.

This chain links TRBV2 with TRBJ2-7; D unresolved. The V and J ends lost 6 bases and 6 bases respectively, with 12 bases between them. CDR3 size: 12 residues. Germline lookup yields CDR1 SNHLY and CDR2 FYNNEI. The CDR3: CASRWHRSEQYF. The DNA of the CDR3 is TGTGCCAGCAGATGGCACAGATCCGAGCAGTACTTC.

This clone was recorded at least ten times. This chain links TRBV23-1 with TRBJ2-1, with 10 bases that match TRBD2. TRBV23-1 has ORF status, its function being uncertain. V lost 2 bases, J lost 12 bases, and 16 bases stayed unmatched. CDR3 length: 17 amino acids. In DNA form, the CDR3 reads TGCGCCAGCAGTCAAACCGGGTGGGCTAGCGGGAGTATAGCGCAGTTCTTC. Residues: CASSQTGWASGSIAQFF.

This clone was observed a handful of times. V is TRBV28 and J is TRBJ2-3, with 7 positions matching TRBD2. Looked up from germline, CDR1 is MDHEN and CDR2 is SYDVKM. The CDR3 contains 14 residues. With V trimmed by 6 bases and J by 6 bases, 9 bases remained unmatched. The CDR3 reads CASSHGRGKDTQYF. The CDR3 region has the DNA TGTGCCAGCAGCCATGGGAGGGGAAAGGATACGCAGTATTTT.

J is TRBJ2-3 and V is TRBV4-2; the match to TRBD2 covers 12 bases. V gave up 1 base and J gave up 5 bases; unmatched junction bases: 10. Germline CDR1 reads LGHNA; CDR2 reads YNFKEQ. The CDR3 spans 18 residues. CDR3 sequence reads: CASSQAKGLAGGLDTQYF. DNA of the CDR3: TGTGCCAGCAGCCAAGCTAAGGGTCTAGCGGGGGGGCTAGATACGCAGTATTTT.

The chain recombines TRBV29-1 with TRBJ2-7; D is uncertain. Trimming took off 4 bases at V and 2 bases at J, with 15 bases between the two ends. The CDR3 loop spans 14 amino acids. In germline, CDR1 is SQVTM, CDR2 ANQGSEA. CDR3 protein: CSVVRSGRAYEQYF. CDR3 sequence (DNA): TGCAGCGTTGTCCGATCAGGACGGGCCTACGAGCAGTACTTC.

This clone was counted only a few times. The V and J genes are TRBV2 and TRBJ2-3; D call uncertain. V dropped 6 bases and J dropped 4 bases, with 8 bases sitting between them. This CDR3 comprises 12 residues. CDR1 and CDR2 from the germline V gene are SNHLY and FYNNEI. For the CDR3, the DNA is TGTGCCAGCAGCCCCACGTCAGATACGCAGTATTTT. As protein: CASSPTSDTQYF.

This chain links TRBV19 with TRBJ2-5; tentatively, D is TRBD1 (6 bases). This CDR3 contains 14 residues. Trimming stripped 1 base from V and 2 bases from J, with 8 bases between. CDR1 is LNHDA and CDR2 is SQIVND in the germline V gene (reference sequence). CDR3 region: CASSIGTVQETQYF. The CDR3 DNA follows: TGTGCCAGTAGTATAGGGACAGTTCAAGAGACCCAGTACTTC.

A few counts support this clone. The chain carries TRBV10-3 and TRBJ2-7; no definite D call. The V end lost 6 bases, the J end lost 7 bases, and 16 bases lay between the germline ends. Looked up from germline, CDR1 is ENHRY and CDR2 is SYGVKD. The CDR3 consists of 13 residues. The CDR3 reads CAIRDRGEREQYF. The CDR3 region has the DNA TGTGCCATCAGGGACCGAGGCGAAAGGGAGCAGTACTTC.

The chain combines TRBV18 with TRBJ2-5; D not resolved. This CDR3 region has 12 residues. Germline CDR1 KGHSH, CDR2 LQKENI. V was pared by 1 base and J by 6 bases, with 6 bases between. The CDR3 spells CASSPQAQTQYF. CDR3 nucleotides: TGTGCCAGCTCACCACAAGCCCAGACCCAGTACTTC.

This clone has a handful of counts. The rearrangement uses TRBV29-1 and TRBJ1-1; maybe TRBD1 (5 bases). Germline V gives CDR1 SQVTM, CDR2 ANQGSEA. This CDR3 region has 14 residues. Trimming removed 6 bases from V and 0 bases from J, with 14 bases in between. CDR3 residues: CSVPPGGVNTEAFF. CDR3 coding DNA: TGCAGCGTCCCGCCGGGGGGGGTGAACACTGAAGCTTTCTTT.

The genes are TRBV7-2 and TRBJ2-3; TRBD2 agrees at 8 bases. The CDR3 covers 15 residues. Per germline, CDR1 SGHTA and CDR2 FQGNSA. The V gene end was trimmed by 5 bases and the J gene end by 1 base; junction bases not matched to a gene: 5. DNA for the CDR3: TGTGCCAGCAGCCAGGGACTAGGGGGCACAGATACGCAGTATTTT. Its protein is CASSQGLGGTDTQYF.

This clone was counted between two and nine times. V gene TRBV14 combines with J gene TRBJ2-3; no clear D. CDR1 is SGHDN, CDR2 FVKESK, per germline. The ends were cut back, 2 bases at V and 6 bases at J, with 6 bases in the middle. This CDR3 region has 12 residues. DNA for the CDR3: TGTGCCAGCAGCCAAATCGCGGATACGCAGTATTTT. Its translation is CASSQIADTQYF.

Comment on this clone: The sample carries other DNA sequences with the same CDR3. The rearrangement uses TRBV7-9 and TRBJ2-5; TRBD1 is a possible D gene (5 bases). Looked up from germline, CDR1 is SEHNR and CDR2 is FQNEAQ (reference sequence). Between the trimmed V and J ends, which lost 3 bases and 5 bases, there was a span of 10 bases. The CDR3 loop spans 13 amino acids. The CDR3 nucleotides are TGTGCCAGCAGCTTTGGCTCAGGGGAGACCCAGTACTTC. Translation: CASSFGSGETQYF. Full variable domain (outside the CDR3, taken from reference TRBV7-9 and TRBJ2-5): DTGVSQNPRHKITKRGQNVTFRCDPISEHNRLYWYRQTLGQGPEFLTYFQNEAQLEKSRLLSDRFSAERPKGSFSTLEIQRTEQGDSAMYLCASSFGSGETQYFGPGTRLLVL.

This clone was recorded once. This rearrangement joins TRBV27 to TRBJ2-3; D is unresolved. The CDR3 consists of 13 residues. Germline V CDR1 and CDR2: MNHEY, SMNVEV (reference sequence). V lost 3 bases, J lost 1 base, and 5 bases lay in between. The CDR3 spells CASSFTRTDTQYF. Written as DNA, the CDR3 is TGTGCCAGCAGTTTCACCCGCACAGATACGCAGTATTTT.

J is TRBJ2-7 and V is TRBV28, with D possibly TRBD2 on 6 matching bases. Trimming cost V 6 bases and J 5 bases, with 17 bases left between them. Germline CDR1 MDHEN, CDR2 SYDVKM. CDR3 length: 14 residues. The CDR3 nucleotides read TGTGCCAGCAGCGTGCGGAGGGGAACCAACGAGCAGTACTTC. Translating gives CASSVRRGTNEQYF.

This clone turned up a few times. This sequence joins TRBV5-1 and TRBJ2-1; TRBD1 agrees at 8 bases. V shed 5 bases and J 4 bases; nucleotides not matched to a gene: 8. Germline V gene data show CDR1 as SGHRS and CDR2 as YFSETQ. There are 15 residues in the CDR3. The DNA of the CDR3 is TGCGCCAGCAGACGCAACCGACAGGGGTACAATGAGCAGTTCTTC. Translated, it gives CASRRNRQGYNEQFF.

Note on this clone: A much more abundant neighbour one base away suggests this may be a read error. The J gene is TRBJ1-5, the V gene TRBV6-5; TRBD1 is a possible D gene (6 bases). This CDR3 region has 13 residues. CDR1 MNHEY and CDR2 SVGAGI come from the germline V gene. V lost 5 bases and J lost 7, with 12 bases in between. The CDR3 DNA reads TGTGCCAGCAGTGGTACAGGGTTACAGCCCCAGCATTTT. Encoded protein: CASSGTGLQPQHF.

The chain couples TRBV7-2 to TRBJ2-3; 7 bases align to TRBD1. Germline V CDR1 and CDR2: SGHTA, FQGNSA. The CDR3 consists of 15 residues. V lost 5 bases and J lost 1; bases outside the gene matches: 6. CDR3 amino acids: CASSPQGWGTDTQYF. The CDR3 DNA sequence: TGTGCCAGCAGCCCACAGGGGTGGGGCACAGATACGCAGTATTTT.

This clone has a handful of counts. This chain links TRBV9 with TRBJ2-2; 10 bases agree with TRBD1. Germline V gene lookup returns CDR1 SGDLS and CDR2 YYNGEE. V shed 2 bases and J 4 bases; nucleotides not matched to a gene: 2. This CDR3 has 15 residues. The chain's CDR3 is CASSVTGGLTGELFF. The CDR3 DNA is TGTGCCAGCAGCGTGACAGGGGGCCTCACCGGGGAGCTGTTTTTT.

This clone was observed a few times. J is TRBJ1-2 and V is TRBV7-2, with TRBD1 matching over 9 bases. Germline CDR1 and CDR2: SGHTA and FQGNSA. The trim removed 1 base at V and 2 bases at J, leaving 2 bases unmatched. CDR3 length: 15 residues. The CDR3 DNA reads TGTGCCAGCAGCTTAGGAGGGACAGGGAACTATGGCTACACCTTC. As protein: CASSLGGTGNYGYTF.

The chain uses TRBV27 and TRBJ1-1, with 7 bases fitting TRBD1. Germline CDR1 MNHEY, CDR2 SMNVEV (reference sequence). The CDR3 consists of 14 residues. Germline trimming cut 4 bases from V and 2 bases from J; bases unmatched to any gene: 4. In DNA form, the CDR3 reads TGTGCCAGCAGTTACCGACAGGGAAACACTGAAGCTTTCTTT. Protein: CASSYRQGNTEAFF.

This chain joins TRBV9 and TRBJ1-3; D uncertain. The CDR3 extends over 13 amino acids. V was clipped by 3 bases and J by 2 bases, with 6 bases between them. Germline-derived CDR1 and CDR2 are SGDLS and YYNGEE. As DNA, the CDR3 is TGTGCCAGCAGCGGAAGGGCTGGAAACACCATATATTTT. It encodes CASSGRAGNTIYF.

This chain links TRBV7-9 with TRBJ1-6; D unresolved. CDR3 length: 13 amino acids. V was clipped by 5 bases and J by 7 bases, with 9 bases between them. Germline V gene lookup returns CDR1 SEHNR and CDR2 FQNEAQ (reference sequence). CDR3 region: CASSLSENSPLHF. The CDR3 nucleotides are TGTGCCAGCAGCCTTTCGGAGAATTCACCCCTCCACTTT.

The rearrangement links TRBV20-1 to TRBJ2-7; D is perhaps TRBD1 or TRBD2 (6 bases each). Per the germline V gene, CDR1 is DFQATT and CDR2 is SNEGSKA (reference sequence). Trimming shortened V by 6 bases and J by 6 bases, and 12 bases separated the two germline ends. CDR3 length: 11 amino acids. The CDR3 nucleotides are TGCAGTGCAACGGGGGCGGGCGAGCAGTACTTC. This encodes CSATGAGEQYF.

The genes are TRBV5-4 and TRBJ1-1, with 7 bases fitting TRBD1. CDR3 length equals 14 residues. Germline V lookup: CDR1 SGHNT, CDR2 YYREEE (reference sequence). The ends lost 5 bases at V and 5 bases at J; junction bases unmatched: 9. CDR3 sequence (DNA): TGTGCCAGCAGTCTAAGACAGGGCCGGACTGAAGCTTTCTTT. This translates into CASSLRQGRTEAFF.

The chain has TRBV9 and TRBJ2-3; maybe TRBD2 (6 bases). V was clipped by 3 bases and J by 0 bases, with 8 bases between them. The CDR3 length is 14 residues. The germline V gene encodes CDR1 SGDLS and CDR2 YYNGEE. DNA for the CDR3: TGTGCCAGCAGCGGGCGGGGTAGCACAGATACGCAGTATTTT. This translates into CASSGRGSTDTQYF.

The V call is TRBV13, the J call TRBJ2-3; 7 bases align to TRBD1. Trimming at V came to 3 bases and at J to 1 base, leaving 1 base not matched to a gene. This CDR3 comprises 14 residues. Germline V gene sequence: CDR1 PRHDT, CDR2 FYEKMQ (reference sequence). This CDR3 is CASSLRGRTDTQYF. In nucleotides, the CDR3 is TGTGCCAGCAGCTTGAGGGGGCGCACAGATACGCAGTATTTT.

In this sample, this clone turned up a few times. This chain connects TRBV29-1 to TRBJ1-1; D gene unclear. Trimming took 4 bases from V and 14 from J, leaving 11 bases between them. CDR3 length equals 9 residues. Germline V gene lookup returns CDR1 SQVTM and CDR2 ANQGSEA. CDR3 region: CSVGFMSFF. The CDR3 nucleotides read TGCAGCGTTGGGTTTATGTCCTTCTTT.

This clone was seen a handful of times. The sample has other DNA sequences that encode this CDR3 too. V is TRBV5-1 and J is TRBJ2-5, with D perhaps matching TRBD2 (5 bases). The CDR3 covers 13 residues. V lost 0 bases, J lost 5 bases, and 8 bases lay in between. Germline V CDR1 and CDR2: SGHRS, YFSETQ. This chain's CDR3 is CASSLEGGETQYF. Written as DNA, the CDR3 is TGCGCCAGCAGCTTGGAAGGCGGGGAGACCCAGTACTTC.